This paragraph covers one T cell receptor beta chain sequence. Original processing notes: It was from reference gene primer amplification that nucleated cell counts were estimated. Profiled with immunoSEQ multiplex PCR; TCRdb holds only in-frame clones, not every one. V, J and clone size reflect that table, while D and trimming were determined from the DNA. The sample contains 260,000 or so clones, less than 85% of which appear only once. V lost 6 bases and J lost 5; bases outside the gene matches: 18. Germline V lookup: CDR1 SNHLY, CDR2 FYNNEI. The CDR3 contains 17 residues. The sample belongs to a study of blood T cell repertoires in COVID-19. Study-level information: There were acute and convalescent COVID-19 samples, and they came from the United States, Italy and Spain. PBMCs, B-cell-depleted T cells, or T cells were the source of the cDNA or gDNA that made up the material.

The study recruited people aged about 18 to 95 years across roughly 23 US areas. The TCR originated in a woman aged 45 to 65 who had recovered from COVID-19. This chain uses TRBV2 with TRBJ1-2; 7 nucleotides line up with TRBD1. The material sequenced was PBMCs or T cells enriched from blood (not recorded which). CDR3 residues: CASSDLMTGPSTYGYTF. The CDR3 nucleotides are TGTGCCAGCAGCGATCTAATGACAGGGCCTTCTACTTATGGCTACACCTTC.